A selection of T cell receptor beta chains follows, all from one sample in a study of cytomegalovirus exposure and HLA in healthy donors. The protocol was immunoSEQ multiplex PCR, while the TCRdb copy is restricted to in-frame clones and leaves out a portion. Of fewer than 130,000 clones in the sample, around 89% were seen once. Sequencing was carried out using PBMCs. The receptors here all came from a woman aged 30 to 39 in good health and CMV-seropositive. Both conserved end residues are part of each CDR3. The D gene is left open where the match is weak. A row's size may be missing; if present it is once, few, many or a size class.

V: TRBV6-4; D: TRBD1; J: TRBJ2-2; size: few; DNA: TGTGCCAGCAGCCCCGGGACAGGGAACACCGGGGAGCTGTTTTTT; CDR3: CASSPGTGNTGELFF
V: TRBV7-2; D: TRBD1; J: TRBJ2-7; size: .; DNA: TGTGCCAGCAGCCCGGACAGGAGTAACTACGAGCAGTACTTC; CDR3: CASSPDRSNYEQYF
V: TRBV19; D: .; J: TRBJ2-2; size: .; DNA: TGTGCCAGTAGTATTAACGGGGTCCGGATCGGGGAGCTGTTTTTT; CDR3: CASSINGVRIGELFF
V: TRBV2; D: .; J: TRBJ2-7; size: .; DNA: TGTGCCAGCAGTGCTTCGTACAGGAGTTTCAACGAGCAGTACTTC; CDR3: CASSASYRSFNEQYF
V: TRBV2; D: .; J: TRBJ1-2; size: .; DNA: TGTGCCAGCAGGGACGGGACAATCGATTCCTATGGCTACACCTTC; CDR3: CASRDGTIDSYGYTF
V: TRBV7-9; D: .; J: TRBJ2-5; size: .; DNA: TGTGCCAGCAGCCATTCTACTCGAGGGGAGACCCAGTACTTC; CDR3: CASSHSTRGETQYF
V: TRBV7-8; D: TRBD1; J: TRBJ2-7; size: .; DNA: TGTGCCAGCAGCCGACGGGACAGTACCTACGAGCAGTACTTC; CDR3: CASSRRDSTYEQYF
V: TRBV7-2; D: .; J: TRBJ1-1; size: few; DNA: TGTGCCAGCAGCTCATTGGGGGGGTTAACTGAAGCTTTCTTT; CDR3: CASSSLGGLTEAFF
V: TRBV30; D: .; J: TRBJ2-3; size: .; DNA: TGTGCCTGGAGTGTATTAGTGCAGACGGGGCAGTATTTT; CDR3: CAWSVLVQTGQYF
V: TRBV5-4; D: .; J: TRBJ2-1; size: .; DNA: TGTGCCAGCAGCTTCCAGATGGGACAACCCAATGAGCAGTTCTTC; CDR3: CASSFQMGQPNEQFF
V: TRBV5-1; D: .; J: TRBJ2-5; size: .; DNA: TGCGCCAGCAGCTTGGGACAACAAGAGACCCAGTACTTC; CDR3: CASSLGQQETQYF
V: TRBV6-6; D: .; J: TRBJ1-1; size: .; DNA: TGTGCCAGCAGTTGGACAGCTCCTCGGGAAGGCACTGAAGCTTTCTTT; CDR3: CASSWTAPREGTEAFF
V: TRBV27; D: .; J: TRBJ2-3; size: .; DNA: TGTGCCAGCAGTTCCCGCCTACGCGTGACAGATACGCAGTATTTT; CDR3: CASSSRLRVTDTQYF
V: TRBV9; D: .; J: TRBJ2-1; size: .; DNA: TGTGCCAGCAGCGTAGGGAGTTTGGGTGAGCAGTTCTTC; CDR3: CASSVGSLGEQFF
V: TRBV11-2; D: TRBD2; J: TRBJ2-7; size: .; DNA: TGTGCCAGCAGCCCCTACAGACTAGCGGGAAAGTCTTTCGGGTACGAGCAGTACTTC; CDR3: CASSPYRLAGKSFGYEQYF
V: TRBV13; D: TRBD1; J: TRBJ2-7; size: .; DNA: TGTGCCAGCAGCTTAGGACAGGGGGCTTCCTACGAGCAGTACTTC; CDR3: CASSLGQGASYEQYF
V: TRBV30; D: TRBD2; J: TRBJ2-1; size: .; DNA: TGTGCCTGGATGCGCGGGAGGTCCTACAATGAGCAGTTCTTC; CDR3: CAWMRGRSYNEQFF
V: TRBV28; D: .; J: TRBJ2-1; size: .; DNA: TGTGCCAGCAGTTTAGTGGCGGCTCGCAATGAGCAGTTCTTC; CDR3: CASSLVAARNEQFF
V: TRBV11-3; D: .; J: TRBJ2-5; size: few; DNA: TGTGCCAGCAGCCCTCCGTATGAGGAGACCCAGTACTTC; CDR3: CASSPPYEETQYF
V: TRBV20-1; D: .; J: TRBJ2-1; size: once; DNA: TGCAGTGCTGCAGTCGACAATGAGCAGTTCTTC; CDR3: CSAAVDNEQFF
V: TRBV20-1; D: TRBD1; J: TRBJ1-2; size: .; DNA: TGCAGTGCTCATACAGGGGGAGGCTACACCTTC; CDR3: CSAHTGGGYTF
V: TRBV9; D: TRBD2; J: TRBJ2-1; size: .; DNA: TGTGCCAGCAGCACAAGATCTAGCGGGGGGTATGAGCAGTTCTTC; CDR3: CASSTRSSGGYEQFF
V: TRBV10-2; D: TRBD2; J: TRBJ2-2; size: .; DNA: TGCGCCAGCAGTGAGTCTCGCGGGAGGGCTGCCGGGGAGCTGTTTTTT; CDR3: CASSESRGRAAGELFF
V: TRBV7-2; D: TRBD2; J: TRBJ2-3; size: .; DNA: TGTGCCAGCAGCTTAGCTCTGCCGGGGGGGCAGGATACGCAGTATTTT; CDR3: CASSLALPGGQDTQYF
V: TRBV7-9; D: .; J: TRBJ2-7; size: .; DNA: TGTGCCAGCAGCTTAACCACAGGTACCTACGAGCAGTACTTC; CDR3: CASSLTTGTYEQYF